This is a list of T cell receptor beta chains from one sample in a study of blood T cell repertoires in COVID-19. Clones were read by immunoSEQ multiplex PCR, and TCRdb kept only the in-frame ones, dropping some. Of around 180,000 clones in the sample, 80% to 90% were seen once. Source material: peripheral blood. The receptors were sampled from a man between 65 and 85 years old with active or convalescent COVID-19. The CDR3 runs from the conserved cysteine through the conserved F or W. The D gene is left open where the match is weak. Size is omitted from some rows. Given values are once, few, many or a class for expanded clones.

j_gene: TRBJ1-4
abundance: -
d_gene: -
v_gene: TRBV7-9
CDR3nt: TGTGCCATCCGAGAGGGGGCTAATGAAAAACTGTTTTTT
CDR3aa: CAIREGANEKLFF

j_gene: TRBJ1-6
abundance: -
d_gene: TRBD1
v_gene: TRBV7-2
CDR3nt: TGTGCCAGCAGCACACAGGGGGACTCACCCCTCCACTTT
CDR3aa: CASSTQGDSPLHF

j_gene: TRBJ2-7
abundance: -
d_gene: TRBD1
v_gene: TRBV5-5
CDR3nt: TGTGCCAGCAGCTCGGCCGGGACAGGGGTGCACGAGCAGTACTTC
CDR3aa: CASSSAGTGVHEQYF

j_gene: TRBJ2-2
abundance: -
d_gene: TRBD1
v_gene: TRBV4-3
CDR3nt: TGCGCCAGCAGCCAGTCGGACAGGGTGCTCACCGGGGAGCTGTTTTTT
CDR3aa: CASSQSDRVLTGELFF

j_gene: TRBJ2-1
abundance: once
d_gene: TRBD1
v_gene: TRBV29-1
CDR3nt: TGCAGCGCTGGGGGTTTCGACAGGGCGAAATCCGATGAGCAGTTCTTC
CDR3aa: CSAGGFDRAKSDEQFF

j_gene: TRBJ2-2
abundance: -
d_gene: TRBD2
v_gene: TRBV19
CDR3nt: TGTGCCAGTAGGCGGACTAGCGGGGGCCCGACCGGGGAGCTGTTTTTT
CDR3aa: CASRRTSGGPTGELFF

j_gene: TRBJ1-1
abundance: -
d_gene: -
v_gene: TRBV18
CDR3nt: TGTGCCAGCTCACCGATTACAAGGAACACTGAAGCTTTCTTT
CDR3aa: CASSPITRNTEAFF

j_gene: TRBJ1-4
abundance: -
d_gene: -
v_gene: TRBV7-9
CDR3nt: TGTGCCAGCAGTCCTCCCGTAGGGGGATCGAGAGAAAAACTGTTTTTT
CDR3aa: CASSPPVGGSREKLFF

j_gene: TRBJ1-2
abundance: -
d_gene: -
v_gene: TRBV5-5
CDR3nt: TGTGCCAGCAGCACGGACAGAGATGGCTACACCTTC
CDR3aa: CASSTDRDGYTF

j_gene: TRBJ2-7
abundance: -
d_gene: TRBD2
v_gene: TRBV27
CDR3nt: TGTGCCAGCAGTTTTGGGGGGGGACGCTACGAGCAGTACTTC
CDR3aa: CASSFGGGRYEQYF

j_gene: TRBJ2-7
abundance: -
d_gene: -
v_gene: TRBV24-1
CDR3nt: TGTGCCACCAGTGATTTATCGAGCGCTAGACCCCACGAGCAGTACTTC
CDR3aa: CATSDLSSARPHEQYF

j_gene: TRBJ1-4
abundance: -
d_gene: TRBD1
v_gene: TRBV5-1
CDR3nt: TGCGCCAGTAGACCAGGGGGGAATGAAAAACTGTTTTTT
CDR3aa: CASRPGGNEKLFF

j_gene: TRBJ2-7
abundance: -
d_gene: -
v_gene: TRBV5-1
CDR3nt: TGCGCCAGCAGCCCGGAGCAGTTCTACGAGCAGTACTTC
CDR3aa: CASSPEQFYEQYF

j_gene: TRBJ1-2
abundance: -
d_gene: -
v_gene: TRBV30
CDR3nt: TGTGCCTGGAGTGTCCCAGGGCAAGGCTATGGCTACACCTTC
CDR3aa: CAWSVPGQGYGYTF

j_gene: TRBJ2-3
abundance: -
d_gene: -
v_gene: TRBV28
CDR3nt: TGTGCCAGCAACACAGGCCCCACAGATACGCAGTATTTT
CDR3aa: CASNTGPTDTQYF

j_gene: TRBJ1-2
abundance: -
d_gene: -
v_gene: TRBV19
CDR3nt: TGTGCCAGTCATAACGCCGGGGGTAACTATGGCTACACCTTC
CDR3aa: CASHNAGGNYGYTF

j_gene: TRBJ1-4
abundance: once
d_gene: -
v_gene: TRBV19
CDR3nt: TGTGCCAGTAGTAACCGAACAGGGACGGATGAAAAACTGTTTTTT
CDR3aa: CASSNRTGTDEKLFF

j_gene: TRBJ1-4
abundance: -
d_gene: TRBD1
v_gene: TRBV5-1
CDR3nt: TGCGCCAGCAGCTTGTTGGGACAGGTTGGGGAAAATGAAAAACTGTTTTTT
CDR3aa: CASSLLGQVGENEKLFF

j_gene: TRBJ2-7
abundance: -
d_gene: TRBD1
v_gene: TRBV28
CDR3nt: TGTGCCAGCAGTCTGGGCGGGACAGGGTTCTACGAGCAGTACTTC
CDR3aa: CASSLGGTGFYEQYF

j_gene: TRBJ2-5
abundance: -
d_gene: -
v_gene: TRBV11-3
CDR3nt: TGTGCCAGCAGCTCGGGTATCGCCGCCGCCCCCCAAGAGACCCAGTACTTC
CDR3aa: CASSSGIAAAPQETQYF

j_gene: TRBJ1-1
abundance: -
d_gene: TRBD1
v_gene: TRBV5-1
CDR3nt: TGCGCCAGCACCTCCTTACAGGGGACTGAAGCTTTCTTT
CDR3aa: CASTSLQGTEAFF

j_gene: TRBJ2-6
abundance: -
d_gene: -
v_gene: TRBV30
CDR3nt: TGTGCCTGGACGGGAGTCTGGGCCAACGTCCTGACTTTC
CDR3aa: CAWTGVWANVLTF

j_gene: TRBJ1-5
abundance: few
d_gene: -
v_gene: TRBV6-2/TRBV6-3
CDR3nt: TGTGCCAGCAGCGATGCACGGAGTAGCAATCAGCCCCAGCATTTT
CDR3aa: CASSDARSSNQPQHF

j_gene: TRBJ2-3
abundance: -
d_gene: TRBD2
v_gene: TRBV7-9
CDR3nt: TGTGCCAGCAGACCCAACTCTCCGGGGGGAATCCAAGATACGCAGTATTTT
CDR3aa: CASRPNSPGGIQDTQYF

j_gene: TRBJ1-1
abundance: -
d_gene: -
v_gene: TRBV3-1/TRBV3-2
CDR3nt: TGTGCCAGCAGCCAAGACCCGGGTTACATGAACACTGAAGCTTTCTTT
CDR3aa: CASSQDPGYMNTEAFF

j_gene: TRBJ2-1
abundance: once
d_gene: -
v_gene: TRBV14
CDR3nt: TGTGCCAGCAGCCAGTTACTAGTAACTGAGCAGTTCTTC
CDR3aa: CASSQLLVTEQFF

j_gene: TRBJ2-3
abundance: -
d_gene: TRBD1
v_gene: TRBV5-4
CDR3nt: TGTGCCAGCAGCCTAAACAGGGGATCGGGTACAGATACGCAGTATTTT
CDR3aa: CASSLNRGSGTDTQYF

j_gene: TRBJ1-2
abundance: -
d_gene: -
v_gene: TRBV5-1
CDR3nt: TGCGCCAGCAGCTTGGTGGGGAGCGGGGACTATGGCTACACCTTC
CDR3aa: CASSLVGSGDYGYTF

j_gene: TRBJ1-5
abundance: -
d_gene: -
v_gene: TRBV30
CDR3nt: TGTGCCTGGAGGCCCGCGGGATTAAGCAATCAGCCCCAGCATTTT
CDR3aa: CAWRPAGLSNQPQHF

j_gene: TRBJ2-7
abundance: -
d_gene: TRBD2
v_gene: TRBV18
CDR3nt: TGTGCCAGCTCACACGGGCCCCCGAGCGGGGGGGCCATCCACGAGCAGTACTTC
CDR3aa: CASSHGPPSGGAIHEQYF

j_gene: TRBJ2-3
abundance: -
d_gene: -
v_gene: TRBV7-2
CDR3nt: TGTGCCAGCAGCTTACGACAGAGCACAGATACGCAGTATTTT
CDR3aa: CASSLRQSTDTQYF

j_gene: TRBJ2-7
abundance: -
d_gene: -
v_gene: TRBV10-3
CDR3nt: TGTGCCATCAGGGGCAGCGACAGGAGCGAGCAGTACTTC
CDR3aa: CAIRGSDRSEQYF

j_gene: TRBJ2-7
abundance: -
d_gene: -
v_gene: TRBV5-1
CDR3nt: TGCGCCAGCAGCTTACAGGGCGATACCTACGAGCAGTACTTC
CDR3aa: CASSLQGDTYEQYF

j_gene: TRBJ2-4
abundance: -
d_gene: -
v_gene: TRBV27
CDR3nt: TGTGCCAGCAGTGCCGCCCGGGACATTCAGTACTTC
CDR3aa: CASSAARDIQYF

j_gene: TRBJ1-1
abundance: -
d_gene: -
v_gene: TRBV19
CDR3nt: TGTGCCAGTAGTCCGACAGTGAACACTGAAGCTTTCTTT
CDR3aa: CASSPTVNTEAFF

j_gene: TRBJ2-1
abundance: -
d_gene: -
v_gene: TRBV30
CDR3nt: TGTGCCTGGAGTGTACGCGGGGCCTACAATGAGCAGTTCTTC
CDR3aa: CAWSVRGAYNEQFF

j_gene: TRBJ1-1
abundance: -
d_gene: -
v_gene: TRBV25-1
CDR3nt: TGTGCCAGCAGGCGATTAATGGGAGACACTGAAGCTTTCTTT
CDR3aa: CASRRLMGDTEAFF

j_gene: TRBJ1-6
abundance: once
d_gene: -
v_gene: TRBV5-4
CDR3nt: TGTGCCAGCAGCTTGGGGGTCAGGGTTGATTCACCCCTCCACTTT
CDR3aa: CASSLGVRVDSPLHF

j_gene: TRBJ1-1
abundance: -
d_gene: -
v_gene: TRBV7-9
CDR3nt: TGTGCCAGCAGCTTAGAGGGGGGGGACCCGAACACTGAAGCTTTCTTT
CDR3aa: CASSLEGGDPNTEAFF

j_gene: TRBJ1-1
abundance: -
d_gene: -
v_gene: TRBV7-9
CDR3nt: TGTGCCAGCAGCTTATCCCCCTCGGGGTCGAGCACTGAAGCTTTCTTT
CDR3aa: CASSLSPSGSSTEAFF

j_gene: TRBJ1-5
abundance: few
d_gene: TRBD1
v_gene: TRBV6-2/TRBV6-3
CDR3nt: TGTGCCAGCAGCCAAATCGGGACAGGGTACAATCAGCCCCAGCATTTT
CDR3aa: CASSQIGTGYNQPQHF

j_gene: TRBJ1-2
abundance: -
d_gene: TRBD1
v_gene: TRBV28
CDR3nt: TGTGCCAGCAGTTTACCGGGACAGGGGGCTCAGGGCTACACCTTC
CDR3aa: CASSLPGQGAQGYTF

j_gene: TRBJ1-1
abundance: -
d_gene: -
v_gene: TRBV30
CDR3nt: TGTGCCTGGAGTGTGGGCGTTCGGTCCTTCTTT
CDR3aa: CAWSVGVRSFF

j_gene: TRBJ1-2
abundance: -
d_gene: -
v_gene: TRBV4-3
CDR3nt: TGCGCCAGCAGCCAACTCCCGGCGACAGTTTTCTCTACTAACTATGGCTACACCTTC
CDR3aa: CASSQLPATVFSTNYGYTF

j_gene: TRBJ1-4
abundance: -
d_gene: -
v_gene: TRBV7-6
CDR3nt: TGTGCCAGCAGCTACAGGGTTTTTAATGAAAAACTGTTTTTT
CDR3aa: CASSYRVFNEKLFF

j_gene: TRBJ1-2
abundance: -
d_gene: TRBD1
v_gene: TRBV3-1/TRBV3-2
CDR3nt: TGTGCCAGCAGCCCTCAGGACAGGAACTATGGCTACACCTTC
CDR3aa: CASSPQDRNYGYTF

j_gene: TRBJ1-2
abundance: -
d_gene: -
v_gene: TRBV12-3/TRBV12-4
CDR3nt: TGTGCCAGCAGTTTAGGGAGGTTTGGCTACACCTTC
CDR3aa: CASSLGRFGYTF

j_gene: TRBJ2-7
abundance: once
d_gene: -
v_gene: TRBV6-4
CDR3nt: TGTGCCAGCAAGAGCATCTCAATTCTTTACGAGCAGTACTTC
CDR3aa: CASKSISILYEQYF

j_gene: TRBJ1-2
abundance: -
d_gene: TRBD1
v_gene: TRBV6-2/TRBV6-3
CDR3nt: TGTGCCAGCAGCCCTAGGACAGGGGGAGGCTACACCTTC
CDR3aa: CASSPRTGGGYTF

j_gene: TRBJ1-5
abundance: -
d_gene: TRBD1
v_gene: TRBV5-6
CDR3nt: TGTGCCAGCAGCTTGGGGTTAGGACAGGGCGAAAGTCAGCCCCAGCATTTT
CDR3aa: CASSLGLGQGESQPQHF